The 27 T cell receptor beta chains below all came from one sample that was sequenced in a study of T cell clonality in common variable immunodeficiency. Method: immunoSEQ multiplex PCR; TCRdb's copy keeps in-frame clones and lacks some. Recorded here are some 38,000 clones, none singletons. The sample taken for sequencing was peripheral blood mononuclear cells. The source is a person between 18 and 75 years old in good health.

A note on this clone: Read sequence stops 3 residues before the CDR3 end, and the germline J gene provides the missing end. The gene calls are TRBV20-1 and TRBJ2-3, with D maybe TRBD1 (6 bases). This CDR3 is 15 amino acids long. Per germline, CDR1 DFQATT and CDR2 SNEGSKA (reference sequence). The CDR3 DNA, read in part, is TGCAGTGCTAGAGAGGGGGCACGGGACCAAGAGACG. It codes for CSAREGARDQET. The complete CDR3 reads CSAREGARDQETQYF.

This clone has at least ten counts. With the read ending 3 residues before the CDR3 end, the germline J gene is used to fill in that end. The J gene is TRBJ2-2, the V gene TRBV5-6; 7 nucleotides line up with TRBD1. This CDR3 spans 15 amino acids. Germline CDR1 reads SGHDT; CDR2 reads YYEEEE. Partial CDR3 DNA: TGTGCCAGCAGCCCCAAGGGGGCAACTAATGAAAAG. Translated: CASSPKGATNEK. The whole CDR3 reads CASSPKGATNEKLFF.

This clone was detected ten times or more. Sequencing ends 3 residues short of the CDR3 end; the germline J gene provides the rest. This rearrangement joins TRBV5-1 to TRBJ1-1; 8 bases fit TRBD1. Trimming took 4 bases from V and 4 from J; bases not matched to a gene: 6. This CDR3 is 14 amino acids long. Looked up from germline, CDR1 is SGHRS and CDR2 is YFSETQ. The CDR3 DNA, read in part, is TGCGCCAGCAGCGCTGGACAGGGATCCACTGAA. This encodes CASSAGQGSTE. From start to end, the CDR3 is CASSAGQGSTEAFF.

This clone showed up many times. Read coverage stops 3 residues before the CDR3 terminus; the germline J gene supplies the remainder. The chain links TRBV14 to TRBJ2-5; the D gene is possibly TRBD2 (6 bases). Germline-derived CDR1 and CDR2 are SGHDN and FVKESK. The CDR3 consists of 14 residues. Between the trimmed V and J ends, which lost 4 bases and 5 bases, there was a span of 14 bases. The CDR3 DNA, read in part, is TGTGCCAGCAGCCCTGGGACTTCCCGGGAGACC. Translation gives CASSPGTSRET. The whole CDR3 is CASSPGTSRETQYF.

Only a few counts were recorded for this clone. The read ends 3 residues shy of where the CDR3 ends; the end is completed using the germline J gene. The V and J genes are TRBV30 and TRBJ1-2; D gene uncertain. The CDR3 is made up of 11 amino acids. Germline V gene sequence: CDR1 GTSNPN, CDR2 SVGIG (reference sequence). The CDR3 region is CAWSEGYDYTF. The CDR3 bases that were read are TGTGCCTGGAGTGAAGGGTACGAC.

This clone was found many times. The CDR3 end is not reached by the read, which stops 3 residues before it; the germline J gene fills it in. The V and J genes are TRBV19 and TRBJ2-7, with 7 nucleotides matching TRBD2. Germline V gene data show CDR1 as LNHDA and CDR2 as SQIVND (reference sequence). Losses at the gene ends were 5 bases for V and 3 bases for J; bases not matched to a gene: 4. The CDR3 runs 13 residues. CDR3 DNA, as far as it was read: TGTGCCAGTAGTCCACGGACTAGCTACGAG. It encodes CASSPRTSYE. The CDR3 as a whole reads CASSPRTSYEQYF.

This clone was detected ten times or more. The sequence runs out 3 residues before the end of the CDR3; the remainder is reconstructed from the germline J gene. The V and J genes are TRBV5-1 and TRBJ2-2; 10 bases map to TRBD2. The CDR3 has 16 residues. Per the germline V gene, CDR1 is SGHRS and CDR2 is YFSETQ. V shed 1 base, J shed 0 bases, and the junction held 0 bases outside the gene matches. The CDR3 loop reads CASSLTSGTNTGELFF. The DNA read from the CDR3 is TGCGCCAGCAGCTTGACTAGCGGGACGAACACCGGGGAG.

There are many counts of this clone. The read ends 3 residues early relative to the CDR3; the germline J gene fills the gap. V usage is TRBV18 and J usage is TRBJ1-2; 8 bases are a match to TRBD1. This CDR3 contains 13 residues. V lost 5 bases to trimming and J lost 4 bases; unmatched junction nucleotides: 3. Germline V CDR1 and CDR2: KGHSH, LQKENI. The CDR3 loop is CASSTGTGYGYTF. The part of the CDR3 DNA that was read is TGTGCCAGCTCAACCGGGACAGGCTATGGC.

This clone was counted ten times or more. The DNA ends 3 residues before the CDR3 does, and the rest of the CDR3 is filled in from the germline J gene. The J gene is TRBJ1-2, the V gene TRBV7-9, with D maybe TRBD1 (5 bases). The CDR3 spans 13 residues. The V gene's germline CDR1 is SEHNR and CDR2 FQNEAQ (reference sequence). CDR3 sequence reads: CASSLAGSGGYTF. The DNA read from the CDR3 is TGTGCCAGCAGCCTGGCAGGGAGCGGGGGC.

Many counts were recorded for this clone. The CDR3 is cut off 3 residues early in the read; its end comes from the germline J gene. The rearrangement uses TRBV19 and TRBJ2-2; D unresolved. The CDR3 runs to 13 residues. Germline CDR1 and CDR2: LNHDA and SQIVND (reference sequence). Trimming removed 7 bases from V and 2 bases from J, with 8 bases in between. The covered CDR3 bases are TGTGCCAGTAAGGCGGCAAACACCGGGGAG. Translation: CASKAANTGE. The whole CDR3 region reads CASKAANTGELFF.

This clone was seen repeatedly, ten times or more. The DNA read from the CDR3 is TGCGCCAGCAGCCCTGCTGCGGGGAACACTGAA. Translation: CASSPAAGNTE. The CDR3 in its entirety is CASSPAAGNTEAFF. This chain uses TRBV5-1 with TRBJ1-1, with unresolved D. The read terminates 3 residues before the CDR3 end, so the remaining end is supplied by the germline J gene. From germline, CDR1 is SGHRS and CDR2 YFSETQ. Trimming removed 4 bases from V and 1 base from J, with 11 bases in between. There are 14 residues in the CDR3.

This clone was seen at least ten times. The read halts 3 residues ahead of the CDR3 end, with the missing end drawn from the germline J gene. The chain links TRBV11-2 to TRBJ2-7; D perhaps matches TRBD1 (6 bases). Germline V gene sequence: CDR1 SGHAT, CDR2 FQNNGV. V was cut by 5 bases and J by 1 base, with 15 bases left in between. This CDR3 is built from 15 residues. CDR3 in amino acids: CASSLALGHSYEQYF. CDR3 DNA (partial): TGTGCCAGCAGCCTCGCACTGGGACATTCCTACGAG.

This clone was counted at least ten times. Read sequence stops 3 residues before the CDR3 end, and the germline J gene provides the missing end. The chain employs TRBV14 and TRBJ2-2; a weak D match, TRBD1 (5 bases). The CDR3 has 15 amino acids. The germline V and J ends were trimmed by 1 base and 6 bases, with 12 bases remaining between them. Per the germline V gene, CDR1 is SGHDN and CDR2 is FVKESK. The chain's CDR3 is CASSQVGRAAGELFF. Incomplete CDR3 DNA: TGTGCCAGCAGCCAAGTGGGCAGGGCGGCCGGGGAG.

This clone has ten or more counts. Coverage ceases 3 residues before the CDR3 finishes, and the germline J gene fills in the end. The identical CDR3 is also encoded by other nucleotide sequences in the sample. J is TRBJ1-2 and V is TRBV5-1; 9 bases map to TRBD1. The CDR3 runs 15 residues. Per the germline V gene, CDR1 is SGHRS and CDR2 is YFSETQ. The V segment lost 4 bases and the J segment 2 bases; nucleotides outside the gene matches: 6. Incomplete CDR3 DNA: TGCGCCAGCAGCAGGGGGGGGACAGGGAACTATGGC. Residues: CASSRGGTGNYG. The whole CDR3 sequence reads CASSRGGTGNYGYTF. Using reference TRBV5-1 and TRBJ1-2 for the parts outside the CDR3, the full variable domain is KAGVTQTPRYLIKTRGQQVTLSCSPISGHRSVSWYQQTPGQGLQFLFEYFSETQRNKGNFPGRFSGRQFSNSRSEMNVSTLELGDSALYLCASSRGGTGNYGYTFGSGTRLTVV.

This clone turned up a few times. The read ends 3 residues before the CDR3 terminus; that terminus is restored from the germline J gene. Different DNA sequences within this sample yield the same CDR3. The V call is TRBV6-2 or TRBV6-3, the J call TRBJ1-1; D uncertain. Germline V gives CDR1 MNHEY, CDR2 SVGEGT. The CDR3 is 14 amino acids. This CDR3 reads CASSYGLARETAFF. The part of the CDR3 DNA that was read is TGTGCCAGCAGTTACGGTCTAGCGAGGGAGACC.

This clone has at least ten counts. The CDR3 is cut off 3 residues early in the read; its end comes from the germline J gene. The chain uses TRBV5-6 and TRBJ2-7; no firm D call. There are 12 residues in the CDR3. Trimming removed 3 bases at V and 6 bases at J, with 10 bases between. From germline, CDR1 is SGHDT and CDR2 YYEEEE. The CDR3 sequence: CASSWSGLEQYF. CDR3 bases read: TGTGCCAGCAGCTGGTCTGGGCTCGAG.

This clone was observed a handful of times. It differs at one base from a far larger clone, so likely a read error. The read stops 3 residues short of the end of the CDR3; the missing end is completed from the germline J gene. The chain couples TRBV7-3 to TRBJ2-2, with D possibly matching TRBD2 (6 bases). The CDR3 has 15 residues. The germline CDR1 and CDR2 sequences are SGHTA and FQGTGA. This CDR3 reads CASSPGESGANVLFF. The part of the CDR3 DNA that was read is TGTGCCAGCAGCCCGGGGGAGTCTGGGGCCAACGTG.

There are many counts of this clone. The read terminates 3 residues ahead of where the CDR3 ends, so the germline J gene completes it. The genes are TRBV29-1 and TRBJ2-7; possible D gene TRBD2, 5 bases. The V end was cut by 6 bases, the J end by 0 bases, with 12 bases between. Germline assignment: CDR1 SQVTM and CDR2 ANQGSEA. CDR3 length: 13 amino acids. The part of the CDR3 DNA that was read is TGCAGCGTGGCGGAGGCTTTCTCCTACGAG. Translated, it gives CSVAEAFSYE. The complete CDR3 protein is CSVAEAFSYEQYF.

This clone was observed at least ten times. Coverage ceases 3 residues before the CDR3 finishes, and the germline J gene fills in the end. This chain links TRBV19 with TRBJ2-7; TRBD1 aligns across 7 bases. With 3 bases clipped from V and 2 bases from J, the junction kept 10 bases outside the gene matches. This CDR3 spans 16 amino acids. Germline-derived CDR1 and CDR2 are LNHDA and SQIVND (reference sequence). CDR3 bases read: TGTGCCAGTAGTATGAGCGAACAGGGGATAACCTACGAG. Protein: CASSMSEQGITYE. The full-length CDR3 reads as CASSMSEQGITYEQYF.

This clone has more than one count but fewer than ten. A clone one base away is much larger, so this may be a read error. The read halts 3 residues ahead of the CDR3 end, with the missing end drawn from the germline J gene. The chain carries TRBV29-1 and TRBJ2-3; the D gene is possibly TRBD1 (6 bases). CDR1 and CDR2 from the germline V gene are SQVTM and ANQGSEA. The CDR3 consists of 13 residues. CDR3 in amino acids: CSVDATGTGTQYF. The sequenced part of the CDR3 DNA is TGCAGCGTTGACGCGACAGGCACAGGTACG.

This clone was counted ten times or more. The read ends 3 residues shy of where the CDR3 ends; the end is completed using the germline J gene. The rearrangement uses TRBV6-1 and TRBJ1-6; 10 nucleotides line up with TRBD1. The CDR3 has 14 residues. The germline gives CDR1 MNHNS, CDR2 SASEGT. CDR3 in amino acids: CASSEADRGAPLHF. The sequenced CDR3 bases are TGTGCCAGCAGTGAAGCGGACAGGGGGGCCCCC.

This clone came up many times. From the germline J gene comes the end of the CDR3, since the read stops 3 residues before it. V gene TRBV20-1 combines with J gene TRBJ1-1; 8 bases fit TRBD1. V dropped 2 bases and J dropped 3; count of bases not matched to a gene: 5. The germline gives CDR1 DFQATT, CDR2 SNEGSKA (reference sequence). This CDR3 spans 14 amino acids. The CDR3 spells CSARPLTGDTEAFF. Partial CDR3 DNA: TGCAGTGCTAGACCCCTGACAGGGGACACTGAA.

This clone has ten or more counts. CDR3 DNA, as far as it was read: TGTGCCAGCAGCCTTAAAACAGGGGTAGGAAACACC. Translation: CASSLKTGVGNT. The full CDR3 protein reads CASSLKTGVGNTIYF. The chain links TRBV5-4 to TRBJ1-3, with 7 bases lining up with TRBD1. Read sequence stops 3 residues before the CDR3 end, and the germline J gene provides the missing end. Germline V lookup: CDR1 SGHNT, CDR2 YYREEE (reference sequence). CDR3 length: 15 residues. V gave up 4 bases and J gave up 4 bases; unmatched junction bases: 8.

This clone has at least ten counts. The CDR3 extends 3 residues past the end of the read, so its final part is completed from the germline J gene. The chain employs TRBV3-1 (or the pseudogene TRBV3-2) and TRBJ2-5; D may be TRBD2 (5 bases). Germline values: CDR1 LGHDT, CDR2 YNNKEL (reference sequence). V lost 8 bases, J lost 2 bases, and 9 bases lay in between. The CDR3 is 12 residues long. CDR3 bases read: TGTGCCAGCCGGGGATTTCAAGAGACC. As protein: CASRGFQET. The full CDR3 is CASRGFQETQYF.

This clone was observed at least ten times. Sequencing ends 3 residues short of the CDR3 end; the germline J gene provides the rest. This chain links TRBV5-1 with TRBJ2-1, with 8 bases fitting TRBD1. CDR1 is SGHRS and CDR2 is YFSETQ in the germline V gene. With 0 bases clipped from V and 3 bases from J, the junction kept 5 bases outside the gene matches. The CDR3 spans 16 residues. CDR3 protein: CASSLAPGGGYNEQFF. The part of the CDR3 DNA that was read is TGCGCCAGCAGCTTGGCCCCAGGGGGCGGCTACAATGAG.

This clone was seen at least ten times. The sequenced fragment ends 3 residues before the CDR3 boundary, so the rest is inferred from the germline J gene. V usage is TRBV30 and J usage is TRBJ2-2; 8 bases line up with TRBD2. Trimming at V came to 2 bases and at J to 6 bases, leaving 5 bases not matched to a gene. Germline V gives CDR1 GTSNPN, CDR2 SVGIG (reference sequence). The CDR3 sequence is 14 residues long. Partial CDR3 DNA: TGTGCCTGGAGTTGGGGAGCGGGAGCCGGGGAG. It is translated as CAWSWGAGAGE. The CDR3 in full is CAWSWGAGAGELFF.

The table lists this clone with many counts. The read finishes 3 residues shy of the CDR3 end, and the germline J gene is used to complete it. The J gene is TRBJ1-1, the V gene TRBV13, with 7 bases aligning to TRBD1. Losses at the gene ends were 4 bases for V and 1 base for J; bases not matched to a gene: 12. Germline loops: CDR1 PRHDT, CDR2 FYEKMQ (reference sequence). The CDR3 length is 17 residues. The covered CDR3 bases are TGTGCCAGCAGCTCACAGGGGATAGGTTACGGGAACACTGAA. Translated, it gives CASSSQGIGYGNTE. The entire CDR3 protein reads CASSSQGIGYGNTEAFF. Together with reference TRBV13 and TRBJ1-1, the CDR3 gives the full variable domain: AAGVIQSPRHLIKEKRETATLKCYPIPRHDTVYWYQQGPGQDPQFLISFYEKMQSDKGSIPDRFSAQQFSDYHSELNMSSLELGDSALYFCASSSQGIGYGNTEAFFGQGTRLTVV.